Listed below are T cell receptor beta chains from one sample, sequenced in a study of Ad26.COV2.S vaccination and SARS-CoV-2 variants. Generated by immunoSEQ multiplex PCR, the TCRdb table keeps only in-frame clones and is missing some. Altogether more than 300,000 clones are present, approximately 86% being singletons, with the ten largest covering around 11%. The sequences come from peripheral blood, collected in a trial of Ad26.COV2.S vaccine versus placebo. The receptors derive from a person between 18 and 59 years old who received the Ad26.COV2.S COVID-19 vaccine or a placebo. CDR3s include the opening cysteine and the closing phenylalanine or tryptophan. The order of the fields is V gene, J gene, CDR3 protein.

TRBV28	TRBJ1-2	CASSLGQELHYGYTF
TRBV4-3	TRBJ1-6	CASSQEVEGSSYNSPLHF
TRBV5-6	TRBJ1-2	CASSFRQGWSGYTF
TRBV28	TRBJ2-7	CASKGEGVYEQYF
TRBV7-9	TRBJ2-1	CASSLGTLNNEQFF
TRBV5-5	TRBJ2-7	CASSPDTTGPSSYEQYF
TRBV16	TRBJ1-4	CASSQLQGTEKLFF
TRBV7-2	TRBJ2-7	CASSLSSGSYEQYF
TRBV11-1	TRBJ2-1	CASSLEEALEQFF
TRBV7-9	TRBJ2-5	CASSLGTGQETQYF
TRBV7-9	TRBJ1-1	CASSLEGDTEAFF
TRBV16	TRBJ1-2	CASSPGQGQANYGYTF
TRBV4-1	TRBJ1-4	CASSQDWGAREKLFF
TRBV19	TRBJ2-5	CASNEGAQETQYF
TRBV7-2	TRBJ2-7	CASSTPTAAPYEQYF
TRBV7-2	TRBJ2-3	CASKSRSDNTQYF
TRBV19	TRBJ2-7	CASSRGRDRDYEQYF
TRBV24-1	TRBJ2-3	CATSRGSSTDTQYF
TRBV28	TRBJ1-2	CASSSPGTANYGYTF
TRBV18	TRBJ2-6	CASSPPRTGEPWSGANVLTF
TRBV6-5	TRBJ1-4	CASSYSAGANEKLFF
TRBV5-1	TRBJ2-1	CASRGDSINEQFF
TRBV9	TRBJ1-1	CASSAPWALGATEAFF
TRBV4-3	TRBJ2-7	CASSQGATSYEQYF
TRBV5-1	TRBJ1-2	CASNAGYSYGYTF
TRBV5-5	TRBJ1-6	CASSLGQFNSPLHF
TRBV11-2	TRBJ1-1	CASSLKPTGGGTEAFF
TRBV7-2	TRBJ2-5	CASSLSSGDKETQYF
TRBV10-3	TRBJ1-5	CAISESLEWKPQHF
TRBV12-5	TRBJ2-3	CASGLAHRVNSPDTQYF
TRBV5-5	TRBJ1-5	CASSLGSPSGNNQPQHF
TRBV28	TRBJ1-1	CASNVPATAEAFF
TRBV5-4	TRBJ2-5	CASSSKVGVKTQYF
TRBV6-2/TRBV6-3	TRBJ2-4	CASSTFRTRNIQYF
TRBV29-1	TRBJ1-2	CSAGGGNGYTF
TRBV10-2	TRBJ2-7	CASGLAGGPEQYF
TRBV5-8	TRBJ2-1	CASSSRFGNEQFF
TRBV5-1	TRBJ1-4	CASTSGTTNEKLFF
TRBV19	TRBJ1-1	CASSIPPPARGGTEAFF
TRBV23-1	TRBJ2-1	CASSQYDGGQGNNEQFF
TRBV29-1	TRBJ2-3	CSVERKDSTDTQYF
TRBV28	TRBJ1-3	CASSLYTPLDSGNTIYF
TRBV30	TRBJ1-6	CAGGISPLHF
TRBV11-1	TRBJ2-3	CASSTTGRGGTDTQYF
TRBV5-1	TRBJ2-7	CASSSGSGREPPEQYF
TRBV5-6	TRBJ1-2	CASSPTGNYGYTF
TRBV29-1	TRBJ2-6	CSVSEASGANVLTF
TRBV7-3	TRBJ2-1	CASSSLTSGAYNEQFF
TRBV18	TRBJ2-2	CASSPPGRLNTGELFF